This T cell receptor (beta chain) was sequenced for a study of control samples from healthy donors and cancer patients. V shed 4 bases, J shed 2 bases, and the junction held 2 bases outside the gene matches. CDR3 length: 14 residues. CDR1 MGHDK and CDR2 SYGVNS come from the germline V gene. Libraries were prepared by immunoSEQ multiplex PCR; TCRdb keeps only in-frame clonotypes and omits some of them. The sample shows some 150,000 clones, around 91% of them seen only once. The chain recombines TRBV25-1 with TRBJ2-7; 10 bases map to TRBD1. The receptor's source is a woman between 25 and 40 years old in good health. The specimen was blood. The CDR3 sequence: CASSAGQGAYEQYF. CDR3 bases: TGTGCCAGCAGTGCCGGACAGGGGGCCTACGAGCAGTACTTC.